Presented here are 21 T cell receptor beta chains from one specimen sequenced in a study of T cells in Graves' hyperthyroidism and ophthalmopathy. Researchers took RNA transcripts and amplified the TCR beta CDR3 regions from them. HTBI primers were the set used in a first-round RT-PCR of the TCR CDR3. MiXCR was run by TCRdb on the multiplex PCR reads, yielding one entry per CDR3 protein. Altogether around 690,000 distinct CDR3 sequences are present, around 20% being singletons, with the ten largest covering 30% to 40%. The sample was blood. These receptors all stem from a man aged 25 to 40 with Graves' ophthalmopathy.

This clonotype was detected many times. CDR3 DNA sequence: TGTGCCAGCAGGATTGGACAGCTGAACACTGAAGCTTTCTTT. As protein: CASRIGQLNTEAFF. The genes are TRBV27 and TRBJ1-1; a possible D gene is TRBD1 (6 bases). Per germline, CDR1 MNHEY and CDR2 SMNVEV (reference sequence). CDR3 length: 14 amino acids. V was pared by 6 bases and J by 0 bases, with 11 bases between.

The rearrangement links TRBV6-2 or TRBV6-3 to TRBJ2-2, with 12 bases lining up with TRBD2. There are 16 residues in the CDR3. Germline V gene lookup returns CDR1 MNHEY and CDR2 SVGEGT. The V segment lost 2 bases and the J segment 5 bases; nucleotides outside the gene matches: 3. The CDR3 loop is CASSYPGLAGTGELFF. The CDR3 DNA is TGTGCCAGCAGTTACCCTGGACTAGCGGGAACCGGGGAGCTGTTTTTT.

V gene TRBV11-2 combines with J gene TRBJ2-1; 12 bases map to TRBD2. This CDR3 contains 15 residues. CDR1 is SGHAT and CDR2 is FQNNGV in the germline V gene. The V gene end was trimmed by 6 bases and the J gene end by 4 bases; junction bases not matched to a gene: 4. CDR3 loop: CASRSLAGGYNEQFF. Written as DNA, the CDR3 is TGTGCCAGCAGATCACTAGCGGGAGGATACAATGAGCAGTTCTTC.

Comments on this clonotype: A read error may be the cause here, since a much bigger clone is one base away. The rearrangement joins TRBV18 to TRBJ1-4; weak D call: TRBD1 (6 bases). This CDR3 is built from 15 residues. Germline V CDR1 and CDR2: KGHSH, LQKENI. The ends were cut back, 1 base at V and 4 bases at J, with 10 bases in the middle. The CDR3 loop is CASSPRDTHNEKLFF. The CDR3 nucleotides are TGTGCCAGCTCACCACGGGACACCCATAATGAAAAACTGTTTTTT. The full variable domain, with the rest looked up from reference TRBV18 and TRBJ1-4, is NAGVMQNPRHLVRRRGQEARLRCSPMKGHSHVYWYRQLPEEGLKFMVYLQKENIIDESGMPKERFSAEFPKEGPSILRIQQVVRGDSAAYFCASSPRDTHNEKLFFGSGTQLSVL.

Concerning this clonotype: A much larger clone differs by one base, so this may be a read error. The CDR3 loop is CASSYRYNQPQHF. DNA of the CDR3: TGTGCCAGCAGTTACAGGTACAATCAGCCCCAGCATTTT. The chain is built from TRBV12-3 or TRBV12-4 and TRBJ1-5, with D possibly being TRBD1 (5 bases). The CDR3 length is 13 residues. Trimming removed 4 bases from V and 3 bases from J, with 7 bases in between.

This clonotype was recorded many times. The rearrangement links TRBV7-2 to TRBJ2-7; 7 bases align to TRBD2. This CDR3 comprises 14 residues. CDR1 is SGHTA and CDR2 is FQGNSA in the germline V gene. Trimming removed 7 bases from V and 2 bases from J; junction bases left unmatched: 8. The DNA of the CDR3 is TGTGCCAGCACCTTCGCCGGGACTACCTACGAGCAGTACTTC. Its translation: CASTFAGTTYEQYF.

Many counts were recorded for this clonotype. The rearrangement joins TRBV28 to TRBJ1-3; D is unresolved. CDR1 MDHEN and CDR2 SYDVKM come from the germline V gene. Between the trimmed V and J ends, which lost 3 bases and 0 bases, there was a span of 6 bases. The CDR3 has 14 residues. CDR3 DNA sequence: TGTGCCAGCAGTTTTGCGAGCTCTGGAAACACCATATATTTT. This sequence encodes CASSFASSGNTIYF.

This clonotype showed up many times. The gene calls are TRBV18 and TRBJ1-1; D unclear. With 3 bases removed from V and 0 bases from J, the gap between germline ends came to 8 bases. CDR3 length equals 14 residues. Looked up from germline, CDR1 is KGHSH and CDR2 is LQKENI. CDR3 protein: CASSPGPLNTEAFF. CDR3 nucleotides: TGTGCCAGCTCACCGGGTCCCTTGAACACTGAAGCTTTCTTT.

This clonotype was counted at least ten times. The J gene is TRBJ2-7, the V gene TRBV11-2; 9 nucleotides agree with TRBD2. The length of the CDR3 is 16 residues. Trimming at V came to 5 bases and at J to 5 bases, leaving 13 bases not matched to a gene. Germline lookup yields CDR1 SGHAT and CDR2 FQNNGV. CDR3 in amino acids: CASSPPTSGSTHEQYF. The CDR3 DNA is TGTGCCAGCAGCCCCCCAACTAGCGGGTCAACTCACGAGCAGTACTTC. Combining the CDR3 with reference TRBV11-2 and TRBJ2-7 gives the whole variable domain EAGVAQSPRYKIIEKRQSVAFWCNPISGHATLYWYQQILGQGPKLLIQFQNNGVVDDSQLPKDRFSAERLKGVDSTLKIQPAKLEDSAVYLCASSPPTSGSTHEQYFGPGTRLTVT.

This clonotype appeared many times. The rearrangement joins TRBV28 to TRBJ1-1; 11 bases agree with TRBD1. The CDR3 sequence is 17 residues long. Germline V gene data show CDR1 as MDHEN and CDR2 as SYDVKM. Trimming cost V 5 bases and J 2 bases; bases outside gene matches: 10. The CDR3 DNA reads as TGTGCCAGCAGTCGGGGCGGGACAGGGGGAATCAACACTGAAGCTTTCTTT. Translation: CASSRGGTGGINTEAFF.

In its sample, this clonotype was seen a few times. At one end, the junction sequence differs from germline, possibly due to a read error. The rearrangement links TRBV7-3 to TRBJ2-7; no definite D call. There are 16 residues in the CDR3. Per the germline V gene, CDR1 is SGHTA and CDR2 is FQGTGA. The CDR3 DNA sequence: TGTGCCGGCAGCTCAACTGCCGCATCCGGCTTTTACGAGCAGTACTTC. Translation gives CAGSSTAASGFYEQYF. The complete variable domain, with remaining parts taken from reference TRBV7-3 and TRBJ2-7, reads GAGVSQTPSNKVTEKGKYVELRCDPISGHTALYWYRQSLGQGPEFLIYFQGTGAADDSGLPNDRFFAVRPEGSVSTLKIQRTERGDSAVYLCAGSSTAASGFYEQYFGPGTRLTVT.

This clonotype came up a few times. The chain joins TRBV28 to TRBJ2-4; 8 nucleotides match TRBD2. This CDR3 is 12 amino acids long. The germline V gene encodes CDR1 MDHEN and CDR2 SYDVKM. J was trimmed by 15 bases and V by 6 bases; bases with no gene match: 10. CDR3 in DNA: TGTGCCAGCAGCCTGGCCGTAGCGGGGACGTACTTC. It encodes CASSLAVAGTYF.

This clonotype has a handful of counts. The chain uses TRBV28 and TRBJ2-3, with TRBD2 matching 10 bases. This CDR3 is built from 15 residues. The V gene's germline CDR1 is MDHEN and CDR2 SYDVKM. J lost 1 base, V lost 5 bases, and 3 bases had no gene match. The CDR3 DNA follows: TGTGCCAGCAGTCTAGCGGGAGCGGGCACAGATACGCAGTATTTT. Translated, it gives CASSLAGAGTDTQYF.

The table lists this clonotype with many counts. This rearrangement joins TRBV20-1 to TRBJ2-7, with 11 positions matching TRBD2. Trimming at V came to 6 bases and at J to 9 bases, leaving 10 bases not matched to a gene. The CDR3 covers 13 residues. Germline CDR1 reads DFQATT; CDR2 reads SNEGSKA (reference sequence). The CDR3 here is CSAPTSGISPQYF. Written as DNA, the CDR3 is TGCAGTGCCCCGACTAGCGGGATATCTCCGCAGTACTTC.

The chain uses TRBV30 and TRBJ2-1, with D unresolved. The germline gives CDR1 GTSNPN, CDR2 SVGIG (reference sequence). CDR3 length: 14 amino acids. V lost 2 bases, J lost 2 bases, and 10 bases lay in between. The CDR3 coding sequence is TGTGCCTGGAGTACAGCCGGTACCTACAATGAGCAGTTCTTC. Amino acid sequence: CAWSTAGTYNEQFF.

Of note for this clonotype: A read error may account for a junction end that differs from germline. This chain joins TRBV13 and TRBJ2-2; 8 bases map to TRBD2. Germline CDR1 and CDR2: PRHDT and FYEKMQ (reference sequence). The CDR3 has 16 amino acids. The CDR3 region has the DNA TGTGCCAGCAGCCCCGGACTAGCCGAAATCACCGGGGAGCTGCTTTTT. Its protein is CASSPGLAEITGELLF.

The chain uses TRBV28 and TRBJ2-4; D might be TRBD2 (6 bases). Germline CDR1 reads MDHEN; CDR2 reads SYDVKM. The ends were cut back, 2 bases at V and 1 base at J, with 12 bases in the middle. This CDR3 has 16 amino acids. CDR3 amino acids: CASSLPAGRAKNIQYF. The CDR3 region has the DNA TGTGCCAGCAGTTTACCCGCGGGACGCGCCAAAAACATTCAGTACTTC.

This clonotype was detected a few times. The chain recombines TRBV12-3 or TRBV12-4 with TRBJ2-2; 7 positions agree with TRBD2. The length of the CDR3 is 15 residues. The junction had 3 bases not matched to a gene; V was cut back by 3 bases and J by 2 bases. The CDR3 DNA sequence: TGTGCCAGCAGTTTCCCGGGACTAAACACCGGGGAGCTGTTTTTT. This sequence encodes CASSFPGLNTGELFF.

The rearrangement joins TRBV28 to TRBJ1-6, with 7 bases fitting TRBD1. The CDR3 runs to 14 residues. The germline gives CDR1 MDHEN, CDR2 SYDVKM. J was trimmed by 9 bases and V by 2 bases; bases with no gene match: 4. CDR3 coding DNA: TGTGCCAGCAGTTTACACAGGGGCGGTTCACCCCTCCACTTT. Its translation: CASSLHRGGSPLHF.

This clonotype was seen a handful of times. V and J are TRBV29-1 and TRBJ1-5; 7 bases line up with TRBD1. The CDR3 is 14 amino acids. The trim removed 6 bases at V and 4 bases at J, leaving 9 bases unmatched. Per the germline V gene, CDR1 is SQVTM and CDR2 is ANQGSEA. The CDR3 DNA sequence: TGCAGCGTAGCGTCCGGGACAGCAAATCAGCCCCAGCATTTT. It codes for CSVASGTANQPQHF.

This clonotype was seen at least ten times. The chain is built from TRBV5-1 and TRBJ2-3; D uncertain. CDR1 SGHRS and CDR2 YFSETQ come from the germline V gene. Trimming left V 2 bases short and J 4 bases short, with 8 bases between. The CDR3 is made up of 13 amino acids. The CDR3 sequence: CASSLTSPDTQYF. Written as DNA, the CDR3 is TGCGCCAGCAGCTTAACGTCCCCAGATACGCAGTATTTT.